This TCR beta chain was sequenced for a study of T cell changes during pregnancy in multiple sclerosis. CDR3 length equals 13 residues. V was shortened by 4 bases and J by 1 base, with 8 bases between the two germline ends. Germline V gene data show CDR1 as SGHRS and CDR2 as YFSETQ. Assay: immunoSEQ multiplex PCR; the TCRdb copy retains only in-frame clones and omits some. The sample carries 85,000 to 100,000 clones, around 90% recorded once. The material sequenced was peripheral blood, taken before pregnancy. The genes are TRBV5-1 and TRBJ1-1; unclear D gene. This clonotype originated in a female donor with multiple sclerosis, enrolled in a pregnancy study. The CDR3 loop reads CASSPRGNTEAFF. The CDR3 nucleotides read TGCGCCAGCAGCCCTCGCGGGAACACTGAAGCTTTCTTT.